The entry that follows covers one TCR beta chain sequence. As yet, its antigen is unknown. This specimen comes from a study of cytomegalovirus exposure and HLA in healthy donors. Study-level results: High sensitivity and specificity were reportedly achieved when the classifier diagnosed cytomegalovirus status.

The CDR3 consists of 13 residues. V lost 3 bases, J lost 3 bases, and 9 bases lay in between. Germline V gene sequence: CDR1 SGHTA, CDR2 FQGTGA. PCR used 60 Vbeta primers and 13 Jbeta primers. TCRdb's copy holds only in-frame clones and misses some; the assay was immunoSEQ multiplex PCR. The profile shows some 150,000 clones, roughly 76% of them singletons. Healthy donors of bone marrow made up the group. Source material: PBMCs. This sequence originates from a woman aged 30 to 39 in good health and CMV-seronegative. The rearrangement joins TRBV7-3 to TRBJ2-7; a weak D match, TRBD1 (5 bases). CDR3 nucleotides: TGTGCCAGCAGCTTCGGGCAGGGCTACGAGCAGTACTTC. Its protein product is CASSFGQGYEQYF.